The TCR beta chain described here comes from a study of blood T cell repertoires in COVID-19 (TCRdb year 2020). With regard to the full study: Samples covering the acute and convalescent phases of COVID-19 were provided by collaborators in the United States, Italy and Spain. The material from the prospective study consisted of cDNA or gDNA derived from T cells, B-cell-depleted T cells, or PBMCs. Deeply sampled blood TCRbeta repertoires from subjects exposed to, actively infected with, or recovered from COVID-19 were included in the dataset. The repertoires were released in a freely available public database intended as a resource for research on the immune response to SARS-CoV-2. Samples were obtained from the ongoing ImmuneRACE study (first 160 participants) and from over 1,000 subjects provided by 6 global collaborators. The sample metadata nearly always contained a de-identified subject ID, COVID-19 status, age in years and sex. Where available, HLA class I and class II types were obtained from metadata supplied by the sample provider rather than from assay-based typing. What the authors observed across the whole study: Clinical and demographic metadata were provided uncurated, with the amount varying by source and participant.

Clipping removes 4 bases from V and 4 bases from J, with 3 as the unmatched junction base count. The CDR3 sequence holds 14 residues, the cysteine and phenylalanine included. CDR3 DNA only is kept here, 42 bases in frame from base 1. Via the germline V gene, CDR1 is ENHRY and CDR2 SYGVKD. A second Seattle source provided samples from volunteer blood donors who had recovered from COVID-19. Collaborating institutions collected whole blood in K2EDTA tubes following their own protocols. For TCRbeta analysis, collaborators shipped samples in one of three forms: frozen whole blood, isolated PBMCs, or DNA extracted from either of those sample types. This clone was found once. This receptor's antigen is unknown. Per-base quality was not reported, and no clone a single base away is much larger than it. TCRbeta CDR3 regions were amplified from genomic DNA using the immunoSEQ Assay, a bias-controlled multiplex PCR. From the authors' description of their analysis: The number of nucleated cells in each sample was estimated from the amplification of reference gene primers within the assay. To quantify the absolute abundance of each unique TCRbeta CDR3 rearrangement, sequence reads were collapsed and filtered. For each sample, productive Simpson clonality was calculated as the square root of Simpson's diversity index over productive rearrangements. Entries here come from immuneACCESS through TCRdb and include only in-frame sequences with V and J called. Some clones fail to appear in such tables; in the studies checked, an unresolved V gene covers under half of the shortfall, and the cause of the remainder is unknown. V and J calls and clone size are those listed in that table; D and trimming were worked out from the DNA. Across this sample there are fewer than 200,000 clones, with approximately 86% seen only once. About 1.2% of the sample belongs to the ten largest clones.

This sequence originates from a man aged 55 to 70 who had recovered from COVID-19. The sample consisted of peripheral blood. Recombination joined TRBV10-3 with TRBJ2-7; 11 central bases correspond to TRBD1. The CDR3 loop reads CAISGGQGAYEQYF. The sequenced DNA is TGTGCCATCAGTGGAGGACAGGGGGCGTACGAGCAGTACTTC.